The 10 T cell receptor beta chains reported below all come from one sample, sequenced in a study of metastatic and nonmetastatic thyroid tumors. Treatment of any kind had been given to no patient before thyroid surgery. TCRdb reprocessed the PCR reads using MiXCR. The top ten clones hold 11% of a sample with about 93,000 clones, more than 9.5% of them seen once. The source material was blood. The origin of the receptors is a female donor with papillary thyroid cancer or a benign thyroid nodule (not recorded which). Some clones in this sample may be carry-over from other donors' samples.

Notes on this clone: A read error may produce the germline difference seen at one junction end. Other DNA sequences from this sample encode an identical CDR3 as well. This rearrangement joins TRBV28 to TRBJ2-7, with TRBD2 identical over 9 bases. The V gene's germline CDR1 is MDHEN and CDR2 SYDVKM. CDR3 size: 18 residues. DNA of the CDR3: TGTGCCAGCAGCTTATTTCCGGGACTAGCTGGAGACTCCTACGAGCAGTACTTC. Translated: CASSLFPGLAGDSYEQYF.

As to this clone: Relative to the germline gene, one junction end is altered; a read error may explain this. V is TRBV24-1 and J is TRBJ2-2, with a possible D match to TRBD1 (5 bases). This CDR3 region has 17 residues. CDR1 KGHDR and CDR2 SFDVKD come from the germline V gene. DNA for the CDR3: TGTGCCACCAGTGATAACGGTGACAGCTTTTACACCGTGGAGCTGTTTTTT. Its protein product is CATSDNGDSFYTVELFF.

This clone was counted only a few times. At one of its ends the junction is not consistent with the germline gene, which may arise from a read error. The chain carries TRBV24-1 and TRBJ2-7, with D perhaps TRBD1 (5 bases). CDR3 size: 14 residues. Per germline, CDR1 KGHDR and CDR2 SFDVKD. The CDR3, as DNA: TGTGCCACCAGTACGTCAGGGTACACCTACGAGAAGTACTTC. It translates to CATSTSGYTYEKYF.

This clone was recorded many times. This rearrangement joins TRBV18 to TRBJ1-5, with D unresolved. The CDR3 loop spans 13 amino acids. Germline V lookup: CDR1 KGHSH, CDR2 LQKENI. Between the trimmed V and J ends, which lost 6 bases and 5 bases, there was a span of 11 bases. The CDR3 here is CASSAGDHQPQHF. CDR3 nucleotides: TGTGCCAGCTCGGCGGGCGACCATCAGCCCCAGCATTTT.

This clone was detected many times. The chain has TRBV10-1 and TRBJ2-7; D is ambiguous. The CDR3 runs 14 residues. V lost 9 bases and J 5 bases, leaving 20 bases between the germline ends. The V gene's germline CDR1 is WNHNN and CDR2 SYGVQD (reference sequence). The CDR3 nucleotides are TGCGCCAGAGAAATAAGGGAAGCCCTGGACGAGCAGTACTTC. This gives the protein CAREIREALDEQYF.

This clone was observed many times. CDR3 in DNA: TGTGCCAGCAGTTTCTTAAGCGGGTTCTACGAGCAGTACTTC. It encodes CASSFLSGFYEQYF. This chain joins TRBV12-3 or TRBV12-4 and TRBJ2-7; weak D call: TRBD2 (6 bases). V was shortened by 3 bases and J by 3 bases, with 12 bases between the two germline ends. The CDR3 spans 14 residues.

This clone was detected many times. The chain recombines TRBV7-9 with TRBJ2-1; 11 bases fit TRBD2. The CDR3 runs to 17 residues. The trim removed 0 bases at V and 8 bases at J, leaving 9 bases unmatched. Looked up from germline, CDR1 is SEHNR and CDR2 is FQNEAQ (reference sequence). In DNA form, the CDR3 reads TGTGCCAGCAGCTTAGCTGGTCTAGCGGGAGGTTTGGATGAGCAGTTCTTC. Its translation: CASSLAGLAGGLDEQFF. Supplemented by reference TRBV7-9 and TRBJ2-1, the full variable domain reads DTGVSQNPRHKITKRGQNVTFRCDPISEHNRLYWYRQTLGQGPEFLTYFQNEAQLEKSRLLSDRFSAERPKGSFSTLEIQRTEQGDSAMYLCASSLAGLAGGLDEQFFGPGTRLTVL.

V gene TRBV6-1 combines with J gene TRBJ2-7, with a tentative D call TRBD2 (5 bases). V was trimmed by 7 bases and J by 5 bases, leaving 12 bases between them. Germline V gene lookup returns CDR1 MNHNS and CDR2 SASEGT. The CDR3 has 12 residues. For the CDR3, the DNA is TGTGCCAGCACGGGGTTCCCGGACGAGCAGTACTTC. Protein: CASTGFPDEQYF.

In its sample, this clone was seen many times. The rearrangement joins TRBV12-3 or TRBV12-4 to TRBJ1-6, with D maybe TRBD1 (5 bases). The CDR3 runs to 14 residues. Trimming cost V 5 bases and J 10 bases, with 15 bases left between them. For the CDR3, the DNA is TGTGCCAGCAGTACGGGACTCGGGGGGTCACCCCTCCACTTT. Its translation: CASSTGLGGSPLHF.

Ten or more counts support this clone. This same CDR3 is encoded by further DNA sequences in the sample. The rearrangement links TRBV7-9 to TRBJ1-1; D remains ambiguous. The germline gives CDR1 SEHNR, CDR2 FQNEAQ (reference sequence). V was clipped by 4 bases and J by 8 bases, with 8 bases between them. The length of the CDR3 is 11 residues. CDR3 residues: CASSSKSEAFF. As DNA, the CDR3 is TGTGCCAGCAGCTCGAAGTCGGAAGCTTTCTTT.